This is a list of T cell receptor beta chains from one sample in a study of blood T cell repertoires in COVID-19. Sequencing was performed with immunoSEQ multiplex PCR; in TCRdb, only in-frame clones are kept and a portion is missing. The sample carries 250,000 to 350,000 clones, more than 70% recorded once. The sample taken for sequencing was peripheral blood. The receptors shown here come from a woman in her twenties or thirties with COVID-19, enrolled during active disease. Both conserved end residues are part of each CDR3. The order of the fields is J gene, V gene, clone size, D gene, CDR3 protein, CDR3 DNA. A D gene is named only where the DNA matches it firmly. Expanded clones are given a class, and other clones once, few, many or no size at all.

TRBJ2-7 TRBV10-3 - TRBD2 CAISEGLAVYEQYF TGTGCCATCAGTGAGGGACTAGCCGTCTACGAGCAGTACTTC
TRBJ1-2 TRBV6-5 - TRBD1 CASSPPGQGDGYTF TGTGCCAGCAGTCCTCCGGGACAGGGAGATGGCTACACCTTC
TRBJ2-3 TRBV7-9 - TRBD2 CASSLDAGVTDTQYF TGTGCCAGCAGCTTAGATGCGGGAGTGACAGATACGCAGTATTTT
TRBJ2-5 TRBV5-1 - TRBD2 CASTSSGRHGETQYF TGCGCCAGCACCTCTAGCGGGAGGCACGGAGAGACCCAGTACTTC
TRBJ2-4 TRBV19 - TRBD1 CASEQGAKNIQYF TGTGCCAGTGAACAGGGGGCCAAAAACATTCAGTACTTC
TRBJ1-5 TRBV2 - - CASSGVIGGNQPQHF TGTGCCAGCAGTGGAGTAATCGGGGGAAATCAGCCCCAGCATTTT
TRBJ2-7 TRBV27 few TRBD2 CASSPTLAGGAYEQYF TGTGCCAGCAGTCCGACACTAGCGGGAGGGGCCTACGAGCAGTACTTC
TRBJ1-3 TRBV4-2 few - CASSQDQGNTIYF TGTGCCAGCAGCCAAGATCAGGGAAACACCATATATTTT
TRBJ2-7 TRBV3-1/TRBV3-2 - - CASGNRAGEQYF TGTGCCAGCGGGAACAGGGCCGGGGAGCAGTACTTC
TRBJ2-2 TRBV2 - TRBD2 CASSETRGRANTGELFF TGTGCCAGCAGTGAGACCCGCGGGAGGGCGAACACCGGGGAGCTGTTTTTT
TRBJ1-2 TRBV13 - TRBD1 CASSFAPGQGAYGYTF TGTGCCAGCAGCTTCGCCCCCGGACAGGGTGCCTATGGCTACACCTTC
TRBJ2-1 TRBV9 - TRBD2 CASSGPLIAGEYNEQFF TGTGCCAGCAGCGGGCCTCTAATAGCGGGGGAATACAATGAGCAGTTCTTC
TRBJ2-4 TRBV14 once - CASSQEDSTGWDKNIQYF TGTGCCAGCAGCCAAGAAGACAGCACAGGCTGGGACAAAAACATTCAGTACTTC
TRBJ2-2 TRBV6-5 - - CASSRGSANTGELFF TGTGCCAGCAGTAGAGGATCCGCGAACACCGGGGAGCTGTTTTTT
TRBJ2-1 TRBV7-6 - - CASSSQGSSYNEQFF TGTGCCAGCAGCTCCCAGGGGTCCTCCTACAATGAGCAGTTCTTC
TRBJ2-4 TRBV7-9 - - CASSLPLAKNIQYF TGTGCCAGCAGCTTACCCCTAGCCAAAAACATTCAGTACTTC
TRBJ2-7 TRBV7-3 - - CASSLQGTYEQYF TGTGCCAGCAGCTTACAGGGAACCTACGAGCAGTACTTC
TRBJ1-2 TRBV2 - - CASLPGGRGHGYTF TGTGCCAGCCTCCCCGGCGGCAGGGGCCATGGCTACACCTTC
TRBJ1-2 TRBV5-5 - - CASSLVLAHGYTF TGTGCCAGCAGCCTGGTCTTGGCCCATGGCTACACCTTC
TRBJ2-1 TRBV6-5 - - CASRAGNEQFF TGTGCCAGCAGGGCGGGGAATGAGCAGTTCTTC
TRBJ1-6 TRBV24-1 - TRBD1 CATSDPRGTGIHSPLHF TGTGCCACCAGTGATCCCCGAGGGACAGGGATACACTCACCCCTCCACTTT
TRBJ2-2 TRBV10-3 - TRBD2 CAISGVGLAGSGGELFF TGTGCCATCAGTGGGGTGGGACTAGCGGGATCTGGCGGGGAGCTGTTTTTT
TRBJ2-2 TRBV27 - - CASSSSNTGELFF TGTGCCAGCAGTTCAAGCAACACCGGGGAGCTGTTTTTT
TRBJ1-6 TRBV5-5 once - CASSLGENNSPLHF TGTGCCAGCAGCTTGGGAGAGAATAATTCACCCCTCCACTTT
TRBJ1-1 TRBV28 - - CASSLPYDTGMAFF TGTGCCAGCAGTTTGCCTTACGACACTGGAATGGCTTTCTTT
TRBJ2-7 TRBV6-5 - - CASSRVEVSYEQYF TGTGCCAGCAGTCGCGTAGAGGTCTCCTACGAGCAGTACTTC
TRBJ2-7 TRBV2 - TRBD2 CASRSGRQTYEQYF TGTGCCAGCCGTAGCGGGAGGCAGACCTACGAGCAGTACTTC
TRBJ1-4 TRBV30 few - CAWSVQVQEKLFF TGTGCCTGGAGTGTACAAGTACAGGAAAAACTGTTTTTT
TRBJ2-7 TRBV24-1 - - CATSDLKTGTGEQYF TGTGCCACCAGTGATTTGAAGACAGGTACTGGGGAGCAGTACTTC
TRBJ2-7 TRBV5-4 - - CASSLGVLGDEQYF TGTGCCAGCAGCTTGGGGGTCCTAGGAGACGAGCAGTACTTC
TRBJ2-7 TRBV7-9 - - CASSFAGTYEQYF TGTGCCAGCAGCTTTGCGGGAACCTACGAGCAGTACTTC
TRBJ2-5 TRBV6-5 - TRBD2 CASSFGTSGQETQYF TGTGCCAGCAGTTTTGGGACTAGCGGTCAGGAGACCCAGTACTTC
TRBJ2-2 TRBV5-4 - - CASSLERQGGTGELFF TGTGCCAGCAGCTTGGAGAGGCAGGGAGGCACCGGGGAGCTGTTTTTT
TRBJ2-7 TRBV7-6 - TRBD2 CASSLELAGAYEQYF TGTGCCAGCAGCTTAGAACTAGCGGGAGCCTACGAGCAGTACTTC
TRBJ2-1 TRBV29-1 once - CSVERSTNEQFF TGCAGCGTTGAGAGGTCGACCAATGAGCAGTTCTTC
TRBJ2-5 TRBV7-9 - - CASSLDIWRGQETQYF TGTGCCAGCAGCTTAGATATTTGGAGGGGTCAAGAGACCCAGTACTTC
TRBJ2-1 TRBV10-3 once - CAISENPSLGDEQFF TGTGCCATCAGTGAGAACCCTAGCCTGGGCGATGAGCAGTTCTTC
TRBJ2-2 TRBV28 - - CASSLRHPAELFF TGTGCCAGCAGCCTACGACACCCGGCGGAGCTGTTTTTT